The subject of this entry is one TCR beta chain. As yet, its antigen is unknown. The sample originates from a study of T cell responses to AZD1222 COVID-19 vaccine. Study-level results: Reports say nearly half of spike-specific TCRs go after unmutated variant regions. The CD4 TCRs associated with vaccination extended across spike and predominated at 160-218 and 743-854. Seropositive status at baseline applied to only six AZD1222 recipients.

Data came from immunoSEQ multiplex PCR; TCRdb stores just in-frame clones and leaves some out. This table holds some 140,000 clones, 90% to 95% found once. CDR3 length equals 15 residues. V lost 0 bases to trimming and J lost 5 bases, with 13 bases between them. Germline CDR1 and CDR2: LGHDT and YNNKEL (reference sequence). Second-dose timings of about 4 or about 12 weeks were pooled. V and J are TRBV3-1 (or the pseudogene TRBV3-2) and TRBJ1-1; D unresolved. The TCR comes from an adult who received the AZD1222 COVID-19 vaccine. The sequenced sample was peripheral blood, obtained 28 days after the second AZD1222 dose. CDR3 nucleotides: TGTGCCAGCAGCCAAGATGGACTCGGCGGGACTGAAGCTTTCTTT. This translates into CASSQDGLGGTEAFF.